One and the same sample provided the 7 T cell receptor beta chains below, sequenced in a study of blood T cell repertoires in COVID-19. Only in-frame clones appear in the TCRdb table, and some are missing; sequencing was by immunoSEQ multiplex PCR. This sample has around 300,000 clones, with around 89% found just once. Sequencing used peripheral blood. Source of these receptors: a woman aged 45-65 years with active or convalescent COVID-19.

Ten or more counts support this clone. Here the CDR3 DNA reads TGTGCCAGCAGCTTAGGGACAGAGCAGTACTTC. As protein: CASSLGTEQYF. This chain links TRBV7-9 with TRBJ2-7, with a tentative D call TRBD1 (5 bases). V was clipped by 1 base and J by 7 bases, with 5 bases between them. The CDR3 consists of 11 residues. Per germline, CDR1 SEHNR and CDR2 FQNEAQ (reference sequence).

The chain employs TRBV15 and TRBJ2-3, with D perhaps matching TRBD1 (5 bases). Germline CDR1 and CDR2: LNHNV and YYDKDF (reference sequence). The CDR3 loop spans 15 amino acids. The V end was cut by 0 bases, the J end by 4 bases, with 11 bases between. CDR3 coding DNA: TGTGCCACCAGCAGAGAAGCAGGGAAAGCAGATACGCAGTATTTT. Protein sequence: CATSREAGKADTQYF.

In DNA form, the CDR3 reads TGTGCCAGCAGTTACCACAGGGAGAACATTCAGTACTTC. It yields the protein CASSYHRENIQYF. V and J are TRBV6-2 or TRBV6-3 and TRBJ2-4; possible D gene TRBD1, 6 bases. V lost 2 bases to trimming and J lost 7 bases, with 9 bases between them. CDR1 and CDR2 from the germline V gene are MNHEY and SVGEGT. CDR3 length: 13 amino acids.

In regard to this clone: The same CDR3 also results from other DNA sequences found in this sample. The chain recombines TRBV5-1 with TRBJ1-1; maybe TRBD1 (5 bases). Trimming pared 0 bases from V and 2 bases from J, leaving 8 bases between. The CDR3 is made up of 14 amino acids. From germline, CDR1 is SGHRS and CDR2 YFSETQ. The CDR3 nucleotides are TGCGCCAGCAGCTTGGGGACACTTAACACTGAAGCTTTCTTT. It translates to CASSLGTLNTEAFF.

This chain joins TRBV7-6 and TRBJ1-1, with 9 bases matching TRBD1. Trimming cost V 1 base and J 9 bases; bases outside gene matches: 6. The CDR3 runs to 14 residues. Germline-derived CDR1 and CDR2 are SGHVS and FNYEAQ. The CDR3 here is CASSLEGGTGKAFF. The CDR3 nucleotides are TGTGCCAGCAGCTTAGAGGGTGGGACAGGGAAAGCTTTCTTT.

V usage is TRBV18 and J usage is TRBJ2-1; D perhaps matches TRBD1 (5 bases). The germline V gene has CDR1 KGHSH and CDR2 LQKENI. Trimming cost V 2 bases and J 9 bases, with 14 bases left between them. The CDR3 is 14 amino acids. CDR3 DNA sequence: TGTGCCAGCTCACCATCTGGGGCGCATAGTGAGCAGTTCTTC. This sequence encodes CASSPSGAHSEQFF. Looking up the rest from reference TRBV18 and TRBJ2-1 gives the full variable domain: NAGVMQNPRHLVRRRGQEARLRCSPMKGHSHVYWYRQLPEEGLKFMVYLQKENIIDESGMPKERFSAEFPKEGPSILRIQQVVRGDSAAYFCASSPSGAHSEQFFGPGTRLTVL.

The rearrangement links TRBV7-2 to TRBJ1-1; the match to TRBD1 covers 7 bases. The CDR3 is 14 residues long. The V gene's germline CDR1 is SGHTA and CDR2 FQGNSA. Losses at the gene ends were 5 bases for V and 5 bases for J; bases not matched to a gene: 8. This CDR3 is CASSVDRDRTEAFF. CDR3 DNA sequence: TGTGCCAGCAGCGTCGACAGGGATCGGACTGAAGCTTTCTTT.